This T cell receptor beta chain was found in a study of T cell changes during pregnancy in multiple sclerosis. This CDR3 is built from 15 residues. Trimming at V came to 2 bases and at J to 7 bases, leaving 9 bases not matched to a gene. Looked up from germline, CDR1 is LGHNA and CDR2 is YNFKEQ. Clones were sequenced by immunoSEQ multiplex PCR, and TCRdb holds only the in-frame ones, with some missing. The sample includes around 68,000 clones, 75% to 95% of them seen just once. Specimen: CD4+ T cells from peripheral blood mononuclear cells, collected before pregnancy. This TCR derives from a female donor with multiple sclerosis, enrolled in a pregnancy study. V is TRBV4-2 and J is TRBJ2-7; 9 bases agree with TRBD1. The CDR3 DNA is TGTGCCAGCAGCCAATCAACCGGGACAGGGTATGAGCAGTACTTC. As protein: CASSQSTGTGYEQYF.